This TCR beta chain was recorded in a study of tumor and adjacent non-tumor tissue in lung cancer. Study-wide results and caveats: Top 100 clones took a larger repertoire share in normal lung. Compared with tumor, normal lung showed significantly lower TCR diversity.

CDR3 size: 15 residues. Germline V gene lookup returns CDR1 MNHEY and CDR2 SVGAGI. TCRbeta libraries were built with three rounds of nested PCR, modified from ARM-PCR. TCRdb called the multiplex PCR reads again in MiXCR, with one record for every CDR3 protein. Among more than 45,000 distinct CDR3 sequences listed, under 75% were seen once. In its sample, this clonotype was seen a few times. Its antigen is unidentified. At one end the junction does not follow the germline gene, possibly because of a read error. The template was RNA from unsorted bulk tissue. The normal lung tissue was taken more than 3 cm from the tumor edge.

Sequences were obtained from distant non-tumor lung tissue. The receptor was isolated from a woman between 70 and 85 years old with non-small cell lung cancer. This chain uses TRBV6-5 with TRBJ2-3; D is unclear. CDR3: CACSCSFMNTDAQYF. The DNA of the CDR3 is TGTGCCTGCAGTTGCTCGTTTATGAACACAGATGCGCAGTATTTT.